Listed below are T cell receptor beta chains from one sample, sequenced in a study of OX40 agonist ivuxolimab in advanced cancers. The data were produced by immunoSEQ multiplex PCR, yet TCRdb's version contains in-frame clones alone and is incomplete. The table shows 70,000 to 95,000 clones, with approximately 94% occurring only once. The source material was CD4+ or CD8+ T cells sorted from blood, sampled in a trial of the OX40 agonist ivuxolimab. Receptors were obtained from an adult with an advanced solid tumor such as melanoma, head and neck, liver or kidney cancer. Each CDR3 is given with its conserved first and last residue. The D gene is left open where the match is weak. Only some rows state a clone size, as once, few, many or a class for expanded clones.

CDR3 length: 12; J gene: TRBJ2-1; D gene: NA; V gene: TRBV9; clone size: NA; CDR3 protein: CASSVAEGEQFF; CDR3 DNA: TGTGCCAGCAGCGTAGCCGAAGGTGAGCAGTTCTTC
CDR3 length: 14; J gene: TRBJ2-1; D gene: TRBD2; V gene: TRBV7-6; clone size: NA; CDR3 protein: CASSSGLEHNEQFF; CDR3 DNA: TGTGCCAGCAGCTCGGGACTAGAACACAATGAGCAGTTCTTC
CDR3 length: 13; J gene: TRBJ2-1; D gene: NA; V gene: TRBV19; clone size: NA; CDR3 protein: CASSPFGYNEQFF; CDR3 DNA: TGTGCCAGTAGTCCGTTCGGCTACAATGAGCAGTTCTTC
CDR3 length: 12; J gene: TRBJ2-1; D gene: NA; V gene: TRBV7-9; clone size: NA; CDR3 protein: CASSLSANEQFF; CDR3 DNA: TGTGCCAGCAGCTTGTCCGCAAATGAGCAGTTCTTC
CDR3 length: 16; J gene: TRBJ1-5; D gene: NA; V gene: TRBV6-1; clone size: NA; CDR3 protein: CASSDLPGMRVGPQHF; CDR3 DNA: TGTGCCAGCAGTGACCTTCCAGGGATGCGGGTAGGACCCCAGCATTTT
CDR3 length: 14; J gene: TRBJ1-1; D gene: NA; V gene: TRBV29-1; clone size: NA; CDR3 protein: CSVGDPRVGTEAFF; CDR3 DNA: TGCAGCGTTGGGGACCCTAGGGTTGGCACTGAAGCTTTCTTT
CDR3 length: 14; J gene: TRBJ2-1; D gene: NA; V gene: TRBV19; clone size: NA; CDR3 protein: CASSTLGSYNEQFF; CDR3 DNA: TGTGCCAGTAGTACTCTGGGCTCCTACAATGAGCAGTTCTTC
CDR3 length: 17; J gene: TRBJ1-1; D gene: NA; V gene: TRBV5-6; clone size: NA; CDR3 protein: CASSLVGLGGPNTEAFF; CDR3 DNA: TGTGCCAGCAGCTTGGTTGGCCTCGGGGGACCGAACACTGAAGCTTTCTTT
CDR3 length: 15; J gene: TRBJ2-1; D gene: TRBD2; V gene: TRBV19; clone size: NA; CDR3 protein: CASSTLAGGFNEQFF; CDR3 DNA: TGTGCCAGTAGTACACTAGCGGGGGGGTTTAATGAGCAGTTCTTC
CDR3 length: 15; J gene: TRBJ1-1; D gene: NA; V gene: TRBV7-9; clone size: NA; CDR3 protein: CASSPGRFGSTEAFF; CDR3 DNA: TGTGCCAGCAGCCCGGGTAGATTCGGGAGCACTGAAGCTTTCTTT
CDR3 length: 16; J gene: TRBJ1-4; D gene: NA; V gene: TRBV6-1; clone size: NA; CDR3 protein: CASSERQPTGDEKLFF; CDR3 DNA: TGTGCCAGCAGTGAAAGACAGCCTACTGGGGATGAAAAACTGTTTTTT
CDR3 length: 15; J gene: TRBJ2-5; D gene: NA; V gene: TRBV27; clone size: NA; CDR3 protein: CASSGGGQHQETQYF; CDR3 DNA: TGTGCCAGCAGTGGGGGGGGCCAGCACCAAGAGACCCAGTACTTC
CDR3 length: 14; J gene: TRBJ2-3; D gene: NA; V gene: TRBV9; clone size: NA; CDR3 protein: CASSVAGLGDTQYF; CDR3 DNA: TGTGCCAGCAGCGTAGCCGGCCTGGGGGATACGCAGTATTTT
CDR3 length: 18; J gene: TRBJ2-3; D gene: TRBD1; V gene: TRBV28; clone size: NA; CDR3 protein: CASSLSPGQGALTDTQYF; CDR3 DNA: TGTGCCAGCAGTTTATCACCCGGACAGGGGGCATTGACAGATACGCAGTATTTT
CDR3 length: 15; J gene: TRBJ2-3; D gene: NA; V gene: TRBV19; clone size: NA; CDR3 protein: CASSIQQRSTDTQYF; CDR3 DNA: TGTGCCAGTAGTATTCAGCAGCGTAGCACAGATACGCAGTATTTT
CDR3 length: 13; J gene: TRBJ2-7; D gene: NA; V gene: TRBV7-9; clone size: NA; CDR3 protein: CASSLNSKYEQYF; CDR3 DNA: TGTGCCAGCAGCTTAAATAGCAAATACGAGCAGTACTTC
CDR3 length: 17; J gene: TRBJ2-2; D gene: NA; V gene: TRBV4-3; clone size: once; CDR3 protein: CASSQVLEGVKTGELFF; CDR3 DNA: TGCGCCAGCAGCCAAGTTTTAGAGGGTGTCAAGACCGGGGAGCTGTTTTTT
CDR3 length: 13; J gene: TRBJ2-7; D gene: NA; V gene: TRBV27; clone size: NA; CDR3 protein: CASKGQRGNEQYF; CDR3 DNA: TGTGCCAGCAAAGGTCAGCGTGGGAACGAGCAGTACTTC
CDR3 length: 14; J gene: TRBJ1-1; D gene: TRBD1; V gene: TRBV5-1; clone size: NA; CDR3 protein: CASSSGTGNTEAFF; CDR3 DNA: TGCGCCAGCAGCTCGGGGACAGGGAACACTGAAGCTTTCTTT
CDR3 length: 12; J gene: TRBJ2-1; D gene: NA; V gene: TRBV4-1; clone size: NA; CDR3 protein: CASSQDLNEQFF; CDR3 DNA: TGCGCCAGCAGCCAAGATTTAAATGAGCAGTTCTTC
CDR3 length: 10; J gene: TRBJ1-1; D gene: NA; V gene: TRBV10-3; clone size: NA; CDR3 protein: CATRGVEAFF; CDR3 DNA: TGTGCCACCCGGGGTGTAGAAGCTTTCTTT
CDR3 length: 15; J gene: TRBJ1-2; D gene: TRBD1; V gene: TRBV6-1; clone size: NA; CDR3 protein: CASSIDRDRGDGYTF; CDR3 DNA: TGTGCCAGCAGTATAGACCGGGACAGGGGCGATGGCTACACCTTC
CDR3 length: 14; J gene: TRBJ2-7; D gene: NA; V gene: TRBV4-1; clone size: once; CDR3 protein: CASSQETDLYEQYF; CDR3 DNA: TGCGCCAGCAGCCAAGAGACAGACTTATACGAGCAGTACTTC
CDR3 length: 14; J gene: TRBJ2-3; D gene: NA; V gene: TRBV5-1; clone size: NA; CDR3 protein: CASRRAGGTDTQYF; CDR3 DNA: TGCGCCAGCAGAAGGGCAGGGGGCACAGATACGCAGTATTTT
CDR3 length: 15; J gene: TRBJ1-5; D gene: TRBD1; V gene: TRBV27; clone size: NA; CDR3 protein: CASSPGQGAAQPQHF; CDR3 DNA: TGTGCCAGCAGCCCGGGACAGGGGGCAGCTCAGCCCCAGCATTTT
CDR3 length: 13; J gene: TRBJ2-7; D gene: TRBD2; V gene: TRBV19; clone size: NA; CDR3 protein: CASSPREGYEQYF; CDR3 DNA: TGTGCCAGTAGCCCCCGGGAGGGCTACGAGCAGTACTTC
CDR3 length: 14; J gene: TRBJ1-5; D gene: NA; V gene: TRBV7-3; clone size: NA; CDR3 protein: CASRPCPSNQPQHF; CDR3 DNA: TGTGCCAGCAGACCCTGCCCATCGAATCAGCCCCAGCATTTT
CDR3 length: 15; J gene: TRBJ1-5; D gene: NA; V gene: TRBV19; clone size: NA; CDR3 protein: CASSTDSYSNQPQHF; CDR3 DNA: TGTGCCAGTAGTACCGACAGCTACAGCAATCAGCCCCAGCATTTT